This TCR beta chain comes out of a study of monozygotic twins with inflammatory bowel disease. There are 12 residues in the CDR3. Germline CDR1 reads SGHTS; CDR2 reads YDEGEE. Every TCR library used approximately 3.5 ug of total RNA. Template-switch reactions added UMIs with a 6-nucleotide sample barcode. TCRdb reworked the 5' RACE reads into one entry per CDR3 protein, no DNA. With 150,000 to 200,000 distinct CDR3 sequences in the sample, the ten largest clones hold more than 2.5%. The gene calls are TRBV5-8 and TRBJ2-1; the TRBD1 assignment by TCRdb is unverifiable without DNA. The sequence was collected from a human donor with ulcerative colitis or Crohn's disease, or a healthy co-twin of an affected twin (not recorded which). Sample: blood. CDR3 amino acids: CAARQRNNEQFF.